Shown below are 27 T cell receptor beta chains from a single sample sequenced in a study of cytomegalovirus exposure and HLA in healthy donors. Primers included in the PCR were 60 Vbeta and 13 Jbeta primers. The protocol was immunoSEQ multiplex PCR, while the TCRdb copy is restricted to in-frame clones and leaves out a portion. The sample gives 85,000 to 120,000 clones, 65% to 90% of which show up once; less than 2% is in the top ten. The sequenced sample was PBMCs. The receptors were sampled from a man aged 45-65 years in good health and CMV-seronegative.

This clone is medium-sized by share. The chain carries TRBV4-1 and TRBJ1-1; no reliable D call. Germline CDR1 MGHRA, CDR2 YSYEKL. Trimming left V 4 bases short and J 6 bases short, with 9 bases between. The length of the CDR3 is 12 residues. CDR3 bases: TGCGCCAGCAGCCCCCCGTTCGCTGAAGCTTTCTTT. This translates into CASSPPFAEAFF.

V gene TRBV7-2 combines with J gene TRBJ1-1, with D unresolved. With 2 bases removed from V and 3 bases from J, the gap between germline ends came to 10 bases. Germline values: CDR1 SGHTA, CDR2 FQGNSA. The CDR3 consists of 14 residues. CDR3 protein: CASSLMGQYTEAFF. Written as DNA, the CDR3 is TGTGCCAGCAGCTTAATGGGCCAGTACACTGAAGCTTTCTTT. Full variable domain (outside the CDR3, taken from reference TRBV7-2 and TRBJ1-1): GAGVSQSPSNKVTEKGKDVELRCDPISGHTALYWYRQSLGQGLEFLIYFQGNSAPDKSGLPSDRFSAERTGGSVSTLTIQRTQQEDSAVYLCASSLMGQYTEAFFGQGTRLTVV.

There are a few counts of this clone. The genes are TRBV7-9 and TRBJ1-1; TRBD1 matches at 8 bases. V lost 6 bases, J lost 6 bases, and 9 bases stayed unmatched. The CDR3 totals 14 residues. Germline V gene data show CDR1 as SEHNR and CDR2 as FQNEAQ (reference sequence). The CDR3 loop reads CASSSGQVGSEAFF. The CDR3 coding sequence is TGTGCCAGCAGTTCGGGACAGGTTGGATCTGAAGCTTTCTTT.

This sequence joins TRBV28 and TRBJ1-4; D is ambiguous. Trimming removed 4 bases from V and 4 bases from J, with 16 bases in between. The germline V gene encodes CDR1 MDHEN and CDR2 SYDVKM. This CDR3 comprises 16 residues. The CDR3, as DNA: TGTGCCAGCAGTTCCTTAAACATGCTCCTTAATGAAAAACTGTTTTTT. It encodes CASSSLNMLLNEKLFF.

The chain carries TRBV30 and TRBJ1-2; D might be TRBD1 (6 bases). The CDR3 contains 15 residues. Per the germline V gene, CDR1 is GTSNPN and CDR2 is SVGIG (reference sequence). Trimming pared 5 bases from V and 8 bases from J, leaving 24 bases between. The CDR3 region is CAWFARGRGSEGYTF. The DNA for the CDR3 is TGTGCCTGGTTTGCCCGAGGCAGGGGATCGGAGGGCTACACCTTC.

The table lists this clone with a count of one. The rearrangement joins TRBV29-1 to TRBJ2-1, with a possible D match to TRBD1 (5 bases). With 8 bases removed from V and 1 base from J, the gap between germline ends came to 15 bases. Germline V gene lookup returns CDR1 SQVTM and CDR2 ANQGSEA. This CDR3 has 14 residues. CDR3 protein: CSSGHFPSYNEQFF. The CDR3 DNA reads as TGCAGCTCAGGGCACTTCCCTTCCTACAATGAGCAGTTCTTC.

This clone has just one count. This sequence joins TRBV9 and TRBJ1-2, with 9 bases lining up with TRBD1. The CDR3 has 16 residues. Germline V gene sequence: CDR1 SGDLS, CDR2 YYNGEE. V shed 1 base and J 7 bases; nucleotides not matched to a gene: 11. CDR3 coding DNA: TGTGCCAGCAGCGTATTTGTGGGACAGGGAATCGGTGGCTACACCTTC. As protein: CASSVFVGQGIGGYTF. Supplemented by reference TRBV9 and TRBJ1-2, the full variable domain reads DSGVTQTPKHLITATGQRVTLRCSPRSGDLSVYWYQQSLDQGLQFLIQYYNGEERAKGNILERFSAQQFPDLHSELNLSSLELGDSALYFCASSVFVGQGIGGYTFGSGTRLTVV.

The chain uses TRBV15 and TRBJ1-2, with 8 bases aligning to TRBD1. CDR1 and CDR2 (germline): LNHNV, YYDKDF (reference sequence). The V gene end was trimmed by 5 bases and the J gene end by 4 bases; junction bases not matched to a gene: 3. This CDR3 comprises 13 residues. CDR3: CATSVGQGYGYTF. The CDR3 DNA sequence: TGTGCCACCAGCGTCGGACAGGGCTATGGCTACACCTTC.

The chain uses TRBV4-2 and TRBJ2-4, with TRBD2 matching over 7 bases. Germline V gene lookup returns CDR1 LGHNA and CDR2 YNFKEQ. The J segment lost 3 bases and the V segment lost 1 base, leaving 12 bases of the junction unmatched. The CDR3 is made up of 18 amino acids. CDR3 amino acids: CASSQVGGDSFGKNIQYF. CDR3 DNA sequence: TGTGCCAGCAGCCAAGTTGGGGGGGACTCCTTTGGCAAAAACATTCAGTACTTC.

The chain recombines TRBV7-2 with TRBJ1-1; D is unresolved. In germline, CDR1 is SGHTA, CDR2 FQGNSA. V was shortened by 5 bases and J by 0 bases, with 16 bases between the two germline ends. This CDR3 is built from 16 residues. CDR3 coding DNA: TGTGCCAGCAGCATCTTGCCGGGATTGATGAACACTGAAGCTTTCTTT. Protein: CASSILPGLMNTEAFF.

The rearrangement links TRBV4-2 to TRBJ2-1; the D gene is possibly TRBD1 (5 bases). The CDR3 is made up of 16 amino acids. Germline V gene sequence: CDR1 LGHNA, CDR2 YNFKEQ. Trimming removed 1 base at V and 0 bases at J, with 10 bases between. The CDR3 region is CASSQVAQVSYNEQFF. The DNA for the CDR3 is TGTGCCAGCAGCCAAGTGGCACAGGTCTCCTACAATGAGCAGTTCTTC.

V and J are TRBV13 and TRBJ2-5; the D gene is possibly TRBD1 (6 bases). Between the trimmed V and J ends, which lost 2 bases and 4 bases, there was a span of 14 bases. CDR1 and CDR2 (germline): PRHDT, FYEKMQ (reference sequence). There are 15 residues in the CDR3. The DNA of the CDR3 is TGTGCCAGCAGCTTAAGAGCTACAGGGCCAGAGACCCAGTACTTC. Amino acids: CASSLRATGPETQYF.

The chain recombines TRBV7-3 with TRBJ1-1, with a weak D call TRBD1 (5 bases). Germline V gives CDR1 SGHTA, CDR2 FQGTGA. The CDR3 is made up of 14 amino acids. V was shortened by 1 base and J by 5 bases, with 11 bases between the two germline ends. CDR3 in amino acids: CASSLSPGKTEAFF. CDR3 sequence (DNA): TGTGCCAGCAGCTTAAGCCCAGGGAAGACTGAAGCTTTCTTT.

The chain employs TRBV7-9 and TRBJ1-2, with D perhaps TRBD1 (6 bases). Trimming pared 3 bases from V and 8 bases from J, leaving 10 bases between. Germline CDR1 and CDR2: SEHNR and FQNEAQ (reference sequence). CDR3 length: 12 amino acids. The CDR3 reads CASSFGGGGYTF. The CDR3 DNA follows: TGTGCCAGCAGCTTCGGTGGGGGCGGCTACACCTTC.

The chain is built from TRBV7-2 and TRBJ1-6; D ambiguous. Trimming cost V 2 bases and J 7 bases, with 9 bases left between them. In germline, CDR1 is SGHTA, CDR2 FQGNSA. The CDR3 is 14 amino acids. CDR3 nucleotide sequence: TGTGCCAGCAGCTTAAGAGGGAACAATTCACCCCTCCACTTT. It translates to CASSLRGNNSPLHF.

The chain links TRBV2 to TRBJ1-5; D is possibly TRBD1 (5 bases). Trimming took off 3 bases at V and 5 bases at J, with 11 bases between the two ends. The germline gives CDR1 SNHLY, CDR2 FYNNEI. The CDR3 has 14 amino acids. The CDR3 here is CASSEVTGDQPQHF. Here the CDR3 DNA reads TGTGCCAGCAGTGAGGTAACAGGAGATCAGCCCCAGCATTTT.

The chain employs TRBV7-2 and TRBJ2-3, with 12 bases fitting TRBD2. This CDR3 has 17 residues. In germline, CDR1 is SGHTA, CDR2 FQGNSA. V lost 2 bases and J lost 10; bases outside the gene matches: 13. This chain's CDR3 is CASSLSGLAGPPRAQYF. The CDR3 nucleotides read TGTGCCAGCAGCTTATCCGGACTAGCGGGACCCCCGAGGGCGCAGTATTTT.

The V call is TRBV6-1, the J call TRBJ1-6, with D hard to call. The CDR3 runs to 15 residues. Germline loops: CDR1 MNHNS, CDR2 SASEGT. V lost 5 bases to trimming and J lost 7 bases, with 15 bases between them. Written as DNA, the CDR3 is TGTGCCAGCAGTTCCACGGGAAATCCAAATTCACCCCTCCACTTT. It encodes CASSSTGNPNSPLHF.

The rearrangement joins TRBV5-1 to TRBJ1-2, with 12 bases lining up with TRBD1. The CDR3 has 14 residues. CDR1 is SGHRS and CDR2 is YFSETQ in the germline V gene. Trimming at V came to 3 bases and at J to 7 bases, leaving 4 bases not matched to a gene. The CDR3 DNA reads as TGCGCCAGCAGCTCCGGGACAGGGGGCGTTGGCTACACCTTC. It translates to CASSSGTGGVGYTF.

The chain has TRBV4-3 and TRBJ1-1; 8 positions agree with TRBD1. J lost 6 bases, V lost 3 bases, and 9 bases had no gene match. CDR3 length equals 15 residues. Germline CDR1 is LGHNA and CDR2 is YSLEER. CDR3 in amino acids: CASSQHPQGASEAFF. DNA for the CDR3: TGCGCCAGCAGCCAGCATCCCCAGGGGGCCTCTGAAGCTTTCTTT.

The rearrangement links TRBV6-1 to TRBJ1-3, with a possible D match to TRBD1 (6 bases). The CDR3 consists of 12 residues. CDR1 is MNHNS and CDR2 is SASEGT in the germline V gene. The V end was cut by 7 bases, the J end by 4 bases, with 8 bases between. The CDR3 sequence: CASMRGGNTIYF. CDR3 nucleotides: TGTGCCAGCATGAGGGGGGGAAACACCATATATTTT.

The chain recombines TRBV11-2 with TRBJ1-6; D is possibly TRBD1 (6 bases). V was cut by 5 bases and J by 12 bases, with 23 bases left in between. This CDR3 is 16 amino acids long. CDR1 and CDR2 from the germline V gene are SGHAT and FQNNGV. This CDR3 is CASSPWTETPKGPLHF. CDR3 bases: TGTGCCAGCAGCCCTTGGACAGAGACACCCAAGGGACCCCTCCACTTT.

In the case of this clone: The same CDR3 is also encoded by other DNA sequences in this sample. The gene calls are TRBV19 and TRBJ1-3; no clear D. The germline V and J ends were trimmed by 3 bases and 1 base, with 7 bases remaining between them. The CDR3 is 14 residues long. Germline CDR1 and CDR2: LNHDA and SQIVND (reference sequence). The CDR3 nucleotides read TGTGCCAGTAGTATGGGCAGTTCTGGAAACACCATATATTTT. It is translated as CASSMGSSGNTIYF.

This clone was counted once. The chain uses TRBV29-1 and TRBJ1-2; D may be TRBD1 (6 bases). Per germline, CDR1 SQVTM and CDR2 ANQGSEA. Trimming shortened V by 7 bases and J by 1 base, and 13 bases separated the two germline ends. This CDR3 region has 13 residues. The DNA of the CDR3 is TGCAGCGCTGTGACAGGCGTTAACTATGGCTACACCTTC. Protein product: CSAVTGVNYGYTF.

The chain has TRBV18 and TRBJ1-1; no clear D. Germline V gene data show CDR1 as KGHSH and CDR2 as LQKENI. This CDR3 contains 12 residues. The V end was cut by 2 bases, the J end by 4 bases, with 5 bases between. CDR3 bases: TGTGCCAGCTCACCAGCAGTCACTGAAGCTTTCTTT. Amino acids: CASSPAVTEAFF.

The chain is built from TRBV7-3 and TRBJ2-3; D is perhaps TRBD2 (5 bases). V lost 2 bases to trimming and J lost 1 base, with 13 bases between them. The germline V gene has CDR1 SGHTA and CDR2 FQGTGA. CDR3 length: 16 residues. This CDR3 reads CASSLGSGMGTDTQYF. The DNA of the CDR3 is TGTGCCAGCAGCTTAGGGTCGGGAATGGGCACAGATACGCAGTATTTT.

CDR3 residues: CASIRTRSYNEQFF. The CDR3 DNA sequence: TGTGCCAGCATTCGAACGCGGTCCTACAATGAGCAGTTCTTC. The chain has TRBV6-1 and TRBJ2-1; D not resolved. Germline V gene data show CDR1 as MNHNS and CDR2 as SASEGT. V lost 7 bases and J lost 1, with 11 bases in between. CDR3 size: 14 residues.